This entry lists 8 T cell receptor beta chains sequenced from one sample in a study of regulatory T cells in long-lasting Graves disease. Investigators prepared the TCR beta libraries by applying iRepertoire HTBI primers and Arm-PCR of CDR3 regions. TCRdb reanalysed the multiplex PCR reads using MiXCR and keeps one entry per CDR3 protein. The sample includes almost 350,000 distinct CDR3 sequences, around a fifth of them seen just once. Documented time point: persistent/refractory GD, antithyroid drugs over 5 years with positive TRAb. From RNA extracted from PBMCs, the TCR library was made. Specimen: peripheral blood mononuclear cells (PBMCs), collected when the disease was refractory, from a patient treated with antithyroid drugs. The receptors were sampled from a female donor with Graves disease.

This clonotype was seen ten or more times. V gene TRBV5-5 combines with J gene TRBJ1-2; D remains ambiguous. Germline V CDR1 and CDR2: SGHKS, YYEKEE (reference sequence). This CDR3 comprises 13 residues. Trimming took off 4 bases at V and 4 bases at J, with 11 bases between the two ends. CDR3 nucleotides: TGTGCCAGCAGCACGCTGGTCTCCTATGGCTACACCTTC. It encodes CASSTLVSYGYTF.

This clonotype was counted a few times. The rearrangement uses TRBV6-5 and TRBJ2-7, with D possibly being TRBD1 (8 bases). The V and J ends lost 3 bases and 3 bases respectively, with 12 bases between them. Per germline, CDR1 MNHEY and CDR2 SVGAGI. The CDR3 contains 14 residues. CDR3 DNA sequence: TGTGCCAGCAGTTATCACAGGGGGGGCTACGAGCAGTACTTC. Translation: CASSYHRGGYEQYF.

This clonotype was recorded many times. This chain uses TRBV28 with TRBJ1-1; D gene unclear. Per germline, CDR1 MDHEN and CDR2 SYDVKM. V was trimmed by 7 bases and J by 6 bases, leaving 24 bases between them. The CDR3 is made up of 16 amino acids. The DNA of the CDR3 is TGTGCCAGCACCGCGTGGGCAGGAGGTGGAAGCGCTGAAGCTTTCTTT. It specifies CASTAWAGGGSAEAFF.

This clonotype was seen at least ten times. The chain is built from TRBV7-2 and TRBJ2-5; 7 bases fit TRBD1. V gave up 4 bases and J gave up 5 bases; unmatched junction bases: 10. The V gene's germline CDR1 is SGHTA and CDR2 FQGNSA. This CDR3 comprises 15 residues. CDR3 in amino acids: CASSSQQGRWETQYF. DNA of the CDR3: TGTGCCAGCAGCTCTCAACAGGGGCGGTGGGAGACCCAGTACTTC.

This clonotype was seen repeatedly, ten times or more. This sequence joins TRBV28 and TRBJ2-2; no clear D. CDR3 length equals 12 residues. Germline V gene lookup returns CDR1 MDHEN and CDR2 SYDVKM. Trimming left V 5 bases short and J 7 bases short, with 8 bases between. The CDR3 region has the DNA TGTGCCAGCAGTCCCGGTGGCGGGGAGCTGTTTTTT. Encoded protein: CASSPGGGELFF.

On this clonotype: This may arise from a read error, as a much more abundant clone is one base away. The conserved phenylalanine or tryptophan is not found at the CDR3 terminus, so this likely reflects a read error. V is TRBV7-9 and J is TRBJ2-7; 7 positions agree with TRBD1. The CDR3 loop spans 15 amino acids. From germline, CDR1 is SEHNR and CDR2 FQNEAQ (reference sequence). With V trimmed by 5 bases and J by 4 bases, 11 bases remained unmatched. The CDR3 region is CASSRYGQVSYEQYL. In DNA form, the CDR3 reads TGTGCCAGCAGCCGATACGGACAGGTGTCGTACGAGCAGTACTTA.

In regard to this clonotype: No conserved phenylalanine or tryptophan is present at the end of the CDR3, so a read error is the likely explanation. The rearrangement joins TRBV28 to TRBJ2-3; D is ambiguous. V lost 5 bases and J lost 5, with 11 bases in between. This CDR3 contains 13 residues. The germline gives CDR1 MDHEN, CDR2 SYDVKM. The CDR3 loop reads CASSLEIEDTQYL. CDR3 nucleotide sequence: TGTGCCAGCAGTCTCGAGATCGAAGATACGCAGTATCTT.

This chain uses TRBV2 with TRBJ1-1; possibly TRBD1 for D (5 bases). The length of the CDR3 is 12 residues. Germline CDR1 and CDR2: SNHLY and FYNNEI. With 5 bases removed from V and 11 bases from J, the gap between germline ends came to 15 bases. This chain's CDR3 is CASSLRLGAAFF. CDR3 bases: TGTGCCAGCAGTCTTCGGTTAGGGGCGGCTTTCTTT. The variable domain in full, with the rest retrieved from reference TRBV2 and TRBJ1-1, is EPEVTQTPSHQVTQMGQEVILRCVPISNHLYFYWYRQILGQKVEFLVSFYNNEISEKSEIFDDQFSVERPDGSNFTLKIRSTKLEDSAMYFCASSLRLGAAFFGQGTRLTVV.